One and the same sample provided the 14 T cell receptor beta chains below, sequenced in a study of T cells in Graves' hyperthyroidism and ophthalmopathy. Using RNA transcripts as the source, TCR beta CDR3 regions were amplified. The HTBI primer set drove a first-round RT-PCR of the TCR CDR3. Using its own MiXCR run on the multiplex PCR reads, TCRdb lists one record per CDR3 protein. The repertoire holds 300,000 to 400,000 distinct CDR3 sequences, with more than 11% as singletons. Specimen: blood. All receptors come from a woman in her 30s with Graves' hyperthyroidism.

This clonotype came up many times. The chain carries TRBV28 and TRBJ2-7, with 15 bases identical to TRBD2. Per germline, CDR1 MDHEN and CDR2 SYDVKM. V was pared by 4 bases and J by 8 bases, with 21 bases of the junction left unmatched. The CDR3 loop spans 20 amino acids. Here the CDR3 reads CASSSVAGLAGGRREFKQYF. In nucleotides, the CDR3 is TGTGCCAGCAGTTCCGTGGCGGGACTAGCGGGAGGAAGGAGGGAGTTTAAGCAGTACTTC.

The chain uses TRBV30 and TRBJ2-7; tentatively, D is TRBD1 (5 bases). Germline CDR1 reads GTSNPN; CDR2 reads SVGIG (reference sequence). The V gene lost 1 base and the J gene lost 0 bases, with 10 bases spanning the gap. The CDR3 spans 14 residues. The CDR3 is CAWSEGLSSYEQYF. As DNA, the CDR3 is TGTGCCTGGAGTGAGGGGCTCAGCTCCTACGAGCAGTACTTC.

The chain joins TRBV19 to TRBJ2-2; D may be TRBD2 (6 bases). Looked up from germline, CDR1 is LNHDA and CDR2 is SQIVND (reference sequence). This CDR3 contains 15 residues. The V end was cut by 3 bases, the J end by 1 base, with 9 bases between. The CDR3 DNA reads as TGTGCCAGTAGTATGATGCGGGGGAACACCGGGGAGCTGTTTTTT. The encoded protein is CASSMMRGNTGELFF.

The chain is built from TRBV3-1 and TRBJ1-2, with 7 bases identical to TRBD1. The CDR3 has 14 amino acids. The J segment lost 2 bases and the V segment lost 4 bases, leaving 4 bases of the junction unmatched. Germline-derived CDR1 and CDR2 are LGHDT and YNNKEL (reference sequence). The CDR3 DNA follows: TGTGCCAGCAGCCCGGACAGGACCAACTATGGCTACACCTTC. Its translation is CASSPDRTNYGYTF.

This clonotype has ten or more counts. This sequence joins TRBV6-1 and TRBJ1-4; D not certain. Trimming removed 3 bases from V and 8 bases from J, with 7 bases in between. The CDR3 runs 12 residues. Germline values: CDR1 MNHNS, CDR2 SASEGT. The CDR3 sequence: CASSDSVEKLFF. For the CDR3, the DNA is TGTGCCAGCAGTGACTCGGTAGAAAAACTGTTTTTT.

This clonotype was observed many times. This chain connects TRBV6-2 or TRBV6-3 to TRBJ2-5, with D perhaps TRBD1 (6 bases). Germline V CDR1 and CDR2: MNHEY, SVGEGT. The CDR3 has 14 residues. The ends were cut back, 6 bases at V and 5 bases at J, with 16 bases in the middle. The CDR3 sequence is CASSVQGRTETQYF. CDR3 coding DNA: TGTGCCAGCAGCGTACAGGGCCGTACGGAGACCCAGTACTTC.

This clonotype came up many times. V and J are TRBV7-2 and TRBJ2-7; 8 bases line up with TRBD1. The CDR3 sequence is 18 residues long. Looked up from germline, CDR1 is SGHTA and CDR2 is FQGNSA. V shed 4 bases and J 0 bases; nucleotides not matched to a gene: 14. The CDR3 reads CASSSRPGTGISSYEQYF. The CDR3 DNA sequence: TGTGCCAGCAGCTCCCGTCCCGGGACAGGTATTTCCTCCTACGAGCAGTACTTC.

CDR3 sequence: CASSELRVGGNTGELFF. CDR3 nucleotides: TGTGCCAGCAGTGAATTGCGCGTAGGGGGCAACACCGGGGAGCTGTTTTTT. The V call is TRBV2, the J call TRBJ2-2, with 7 bases lining up with TRBD1. This CDR3 has 17 amino acids. Germline CDR1 SNHLY, CDR2 FYNNEI. V shed 2 bases, J shed 2 bases, and the junction held 8 bases outside the gene matches.

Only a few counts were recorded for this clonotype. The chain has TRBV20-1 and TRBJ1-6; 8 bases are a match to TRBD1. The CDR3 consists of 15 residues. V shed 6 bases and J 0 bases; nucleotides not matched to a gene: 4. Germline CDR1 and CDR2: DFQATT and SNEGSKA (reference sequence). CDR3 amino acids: CSAGQGGSYNSPLHF. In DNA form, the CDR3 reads TGCAGTGCCGGACAGGGAGGCTCCTATAATTCACCCCTCCACTTT.

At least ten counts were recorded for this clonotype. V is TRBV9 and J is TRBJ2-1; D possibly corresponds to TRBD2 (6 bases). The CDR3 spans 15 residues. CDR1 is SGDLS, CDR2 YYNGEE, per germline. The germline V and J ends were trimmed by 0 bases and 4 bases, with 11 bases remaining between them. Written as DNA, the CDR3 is TGTGCCAGCAGCGTAGACGGGAGAGATTACAATGAGCAGTTCTTC. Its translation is CASSVDGRDYNEQFF.

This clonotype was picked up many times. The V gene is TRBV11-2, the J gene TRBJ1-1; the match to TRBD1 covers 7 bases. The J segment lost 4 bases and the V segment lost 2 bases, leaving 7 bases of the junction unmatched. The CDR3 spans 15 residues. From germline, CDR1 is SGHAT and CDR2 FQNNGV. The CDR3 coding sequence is TGTGCCAGCAGCTTACGCCGACAGGGTGGCACTGAAGCTTTCTTT. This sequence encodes CASSLRRQGGTEAFF.

CDR3 sequence: CASSPAGNSPLHF. In nucleotides, the CDR3 is TGTGCCAGCAGCCCCGCCGGGAATTCACCCCTCCACTTT. The chain recombines TRBV16 with TRBJ1-6; D is unclear. Between the trimmed V and J ends, which lost 4 bases and 7 bases, there was a span of 8 bases. CDR1 and CDR2 (germline): KGHSY, FQNENV. The CDR3 consists of 13 residues.

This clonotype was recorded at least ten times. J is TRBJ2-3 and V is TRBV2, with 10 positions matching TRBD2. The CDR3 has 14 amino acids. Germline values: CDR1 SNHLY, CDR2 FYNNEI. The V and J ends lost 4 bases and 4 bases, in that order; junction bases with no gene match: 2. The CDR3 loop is CASSGGLAADTQYF. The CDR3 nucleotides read TGTGCCAGCAGTGGAGGACTAGCGGCAGATACGCAGTATTTT.

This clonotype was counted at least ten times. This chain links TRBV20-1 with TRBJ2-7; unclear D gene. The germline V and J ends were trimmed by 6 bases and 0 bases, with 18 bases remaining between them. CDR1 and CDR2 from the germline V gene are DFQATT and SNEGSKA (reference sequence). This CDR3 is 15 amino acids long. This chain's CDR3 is CSAQPLQFSSYEQYF. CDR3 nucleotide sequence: TGCAGTGCCCAGCCCTTACAGTTTAGCTCCTACGAGCAGTACTTC.